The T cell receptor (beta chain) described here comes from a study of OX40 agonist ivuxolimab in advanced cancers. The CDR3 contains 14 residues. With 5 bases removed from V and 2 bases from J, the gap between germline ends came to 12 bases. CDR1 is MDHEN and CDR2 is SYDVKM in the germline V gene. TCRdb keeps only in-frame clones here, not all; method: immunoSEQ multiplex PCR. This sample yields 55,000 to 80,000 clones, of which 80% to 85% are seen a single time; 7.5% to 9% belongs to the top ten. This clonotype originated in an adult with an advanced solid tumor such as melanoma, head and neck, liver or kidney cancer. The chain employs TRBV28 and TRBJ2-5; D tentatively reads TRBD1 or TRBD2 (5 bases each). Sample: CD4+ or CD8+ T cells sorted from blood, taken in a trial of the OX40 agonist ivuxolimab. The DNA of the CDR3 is TGTGCCAGCAGTGCCACAGGAGGACAAGAGACCCAGTACTTC. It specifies CASSATGGQETQYF.